One sample yielded the 2 T cell receptor beta chains listed below, sequenced in a study of regulatory T cells in long-lasting Graves disease. With iRepertoire HTBI primers and Arm-PCR of CDR3 regions, TCR beta libraries were built. TCRdb fed the multiplex PCR reads into MiXCR, producing one record per CDR3 protein. The data contain about 470,000 distinct CDR3 sequences, roughly 21% of them seen just once; the ten biggest clones take up more than 6%. Regarding time point: persistent/refractory GD, antithyroid drugs over 5 years with positive TRAb. Making the TCR library involved RNA that had been extracted from PBMCs. Sequences were derived from peripheral blood mononuclear cells (PBMCs), sampled when the disease was refractory, from a patient treated with antithyroid drugs. The source of these receptors is a female donor with Graves disease.

The rearrangement joins TRBV14 to TRBJ1-5, with D unclear. Germline V CDR1 and CDR2: SGHDN, FVKESK. The CDR3 is 13 amino acids. The ends were cut back, 2 bases at V and 6 bases at J, with 8 bases in the middle. For the CDR3, the DNA is TGTGCCAGCAGCCAACTCTCTGGTCAGCCCCAGCATTTT. This translates into CASSQLSGQPQHF.

Ten or more counts support this clonotype. The chain couples TRBV5-1 to TRBJ1-2, with D possibly matching TRBD1 (5 bases). CDR3 length: 14 amino acids. CDR1 and CDR2 (germline): SGHRS, YFSETQ. V was cut by 2 bases and J by 7 bases, with 15 bases left in between. The chain's CDR3 is CASSFQVGRGGYTF. The CDR3, as DNA: TGCGCCAGCAGCTTTCAGGTCGGAAGGGGTGGCTACACCTTC.